The present T cell receptor beta chain was sequenced within a study of blood T cell repertoires in COVID-19 (dated by TCRdb to the early 2020s). At the level of the whole study: Samples from collaborators originated in the United States, Italy and Spain and spanned both the acute and convalescent phases of COVID-19. The material from the prospective study consisted of cDNA or gDNA derived from T cells, B-cell-depleted T cells, or PBMCs. The dataset comprised deeply sampled blood TCRbeta repertoires from subjects exposed to, actively infected with, or recovered from COVID-19. The repertoires were made available in a free public database intended to serve as a resource for research on the immune response to SARS-CoV-2. The samples were drawn from two sources: the first 160 participants of the ongoing ImmuneRACE study, and 1,254 subjects contributed by 6 global collaborators. Nearly every sample came with metadata listing a de-identified subject ID, COVID-19 status, age in years and sex. Where available, HLA class I and class II types were obtained from metadata supplied by the sample provider rather than from assay-based typing. Here is what the overall study found, with its caveats: Clinical and demographic metadata were provided uncurated, with the amount varying by source and participant.

The collaborating institutions used their own protocols to collect whole blood in K2EDTA tubes. For TCRbeta analysis, collaborators shipped samples in one of three forms: frozen whole blood, isolated PBMCs, or DNA extracted from either of those sample types. TCRbeta CDR3 regions were amplified from genomic DNA using the immunoSEQ Assay, a bias-controlled multiplex PCR. The authors processed their data as follows. Within the assay, amplification of reference gene primers was used to estimate how many nucleated cells each sample contained. Sequence reads were collapsed and filtered to measure the absolute abundance of every unique TCRbeta CDR3 rearrangement. For each sample, productive Simpson clonality was calculated by taking the square root of Simpson's diversity index across productive rearrangements. Held by TCRdb, this immuneACCESS table contains in-frame sequences only and omits some clones. Under half of the omission traces to an unresolved V gene where checked; the cause of the rest is unknown. The DNA gave D and trimming, while V, J and clone size come from that table. This sample comprises about 110,000 clones, 85% to 95% of them detected only once. Clones ranked in the top ten supply less than 1.5% of the sample.

To note about this clone: Its antigen remains unidentified. Base qualities are not at hand, and no much larger clone is one base apart.

The sequencing sample was made of peripheral blood. This TCR was recovered from a woman in her twenties or thirties with acute or convalescent COVID-19.

The nucleotide sequence is given as TGTGCCTGGAGATCCCGGGACAGTGCCCAAAACTACTATGGCTACACCTTC. Translated, this is CAWRSRDSAQNYYGYTF. This chain joins TRBV30 to TRBJ1-2, and 7 bases in between align with TRBD1. For CDR1 and CDR2, the germline V gene (reference sequence) lists GTSNPN and SVGIG. The CDR3 numbers 17 residues from cysteine through phenylalanine. Only the CDR3 DNA is retained, 51 bases long and in frame from the first base. V has 3 bases trimmed and J has 3 bases trimmed; junction bases matching no gene number 16.